The 18 T cell receptor beta chains below were found in one sample sequenced in a study of blood T cell repertoires in COVID-19. Profiled with immunoSEQ multiplex PCR; TCRdb holds only in-frame clones, not every one. The profile covers fewer than 200,000 clones, with 80% to 90% appearing a single time and 7% to 10% taken by the ten largest. The sample taken for sequencing was peripheral blood. These receptors originate from a man aged 50 or older with active or convalescent COVID-19.

The gene calls are TRBV7-9 and TRBJ2-1, with a possible D match to TRBD1 (5 bases). The CDR3 runs 13 residues. CDR1 is SEHNR and CDR2 is FQNEAQ in the germline V gene (reference sequence). The V and J ends lost 1 base and 8 bases respectively, with 9 bases between them. CDR3 bases: TGTGCCAGCAGCTTAGGGGGCAGCGATGAGCAGTTCTTC. This gives the protein CASSLGGSDEQFF.

V gene TRBV29-1 combines with J gene TRBJ2-1; TRBD2 matches 8 bases. Germline CDR1 and CDR2: SQVTM and ANQGSEA. V lost 6 bases, J lost 5 bases, and 9 bases stayed unmatched. The CDR3 is 14 amino acids. The CDR3 protein is CSVPAGERHNEQFF. DNA for the CDR3: TGCAGCGTCCCAGCGGGAGAAAGGCACAATGAGCAGTTCTTC.

The CDR3 loop reads CASSPPTTSGLVNTIYF. For the CDR3, the DNA is TGTGCCAGCTCACCACCGACAACTTCAGGACTGGTGAACACCATATATTTT. This chain uses TRBV18 with TRBJ1-3; D gene unclear. Per the germline V gene, CDR1 is KGHSH and CDR2 is LQKENI. CDR3 length: 17 amino acids. Between the trimmed V and J ends, which lost 0 bases and 7 bases, there was a span of 19 bases.

This chain connects TRBV11-2 to TRBJ1-5; 9 positions match TRBD1. The V segment lost 0 bases and the J segment 10 bases; nucleotides outside the gene matches: 7. CDR3 size: 15 residues. CDR1 is SGHAT and CDR2 is FQNNGV in the germline V gene. The CDR3, as DNA: TGTGCCAGCAGCTTAGAAGGGACAGGGTTGGGACCCCAGCATTTT. Protein sequence: CASSLEGTGLGPQHF.

The chain combines TRBV6-1 with TRBJ2-5, with TRBD2 matching over 11 bases. The CDR3 contains 16 residues. The trim removed 4 bases at V and 4 bases at J, leaving 8 bases unmatched. The germline gives CDR1 MNHNS, CDR2 SASEGT. The CDR3 DNA is TGTGCCAGCAGTGCAAGACTAGCGGGGCTAGGAGAGACCCAGTACTTC. Translated: CASSARLAGLGETQYF.

The rearrangement joins TRBV25-1 to TRBJ2-4; the match to TRBD1 covers 10 bases. Germline loops: CDR1 MGHDK, CDR2 SYGVNS. The CDR3 is 14 residues long. The junction had 8 bases not matched to a gene; V was cut back by 8 bases and J by 7 bases. For the CDR3, the DNA is TGTGCCAGCTCCAGACAGGGGGCCTGGAACATTCAGTACTTC. It translates to CASSRQGAWNIQYF.

Concerning this clone: The same CDR3 is also encoded by other DNA sequences in this sample. The gene calls are TRBV3-1 (or the pseudogene TRBV3-2) and TRBJ1-2; TRBD1 is a possible D gene (5 bases). With 0 bases removed from V and 8 bases from J, the gap between germline ends came to 7 bases. CDR3 length: 12 residues. CDR1 is LGHDT, CDR2 YNNKEL, per germline (reference sequence). CDR3 sequence: CASSQEGGGYTF. CDR3 coding DNA: TGTGCCAGCAGCCAAGAGGGGGGAGGCTACACCTTC.

This clone showed up just once. V and J are TRBV10-3 and TRBJ2-7; TRBD1 agrees at 9 bases. This CDR3 is built from 13 residues. The germline V gene encodes CDR1 ENHRY and CDR2 SYGVKD. V lost 8 bases, J lost 6 bases, and 8 bases stayed unmatched. In nucleotides, the CDR3 is TGTGCCATCGAGGGGACAGGGTCGTCCGAGCAGTACTTC. It encodes CAIEGTGSSEQYF.

This sequence joins TRBV7-9 and TRBJ2-3; perhaps TRBD1 as D (5 bases). V was pared by 1 base and J by 0 bases, with 8 bases between. CDR1 is SEHNR, CDR2 FQNEAQ, per germline (reference sequence). This CDR3 comprises 15 residues. The CDR3 DNA is TGTGCCAGCAGCTTAGAGGGGTTTAGCACAGATACGCAGTATTTT. Translating it yields CASSLEGFSTDTQYF.

The J gene is TRBJ1-1, the V gene TRBV6-5; TRBD1 agrees at 7 bases. J was trimmed by 1 base and V by 6 bases; bases with no gene match: 8. The CDR3 totals 15 residues. Germline assignment: CDR1 MNHEY and CDR2 SVGAGI. CDR3 in amino acids: CASSQTGIGNTEAFF. The CDR3 nucleotides read TGTGCCAGCAGCCAGACAGGGATCGGGAACACTGAAGCTTTCTTT.

This chain connects TRBV19 to TRBJ1-2; 10 nucleotides agree with TRBD1. The CDR3 spans 14 residues. The J segment lost 4 bases and the V segment lost 9 bases, leaving 8 bases of the junction unmatched. CDR1 and CDR2 (germline): LNHDA, SQIVND (reference sequence). The CDR3 DNA reads as TGTGCCAGCGTGGACAGGGGGAATTTCTATGGCTACACCTTC. Translation: CASVDRGNFYGYTF.

This rearrangement joins TRBV6-5 to TRBJ1-4; no reliable D call. CDR3 length: 13 residues. Germline lookup yields CDR1 MNHEY and CDR2 SVGAGI. Trimming removed 0 bases from V and 8 bases from J, with 7 bases in between. The CDR3 DNA is TGTGCCAGCAGTTACTCGAACCGGGAAAAACTGTTTTTT. Translating gives CASSYSNREKLFF.

This chain uses TRBV19 with TRBJ2-1; D is uncertain. Germline lookup yields CDR1 LNHDA and CDR2 SQIVND (reference sequence). This CDR3 is built from 11 residues. Between the trimmed V and J ends, which lost 4 bases and 7 bases, there was a span of 5 bases. CDR3 loop: CASSSENEQFF. The CDR3 DNA reads as TGTGCCAGTAGTAGCGAGAATGAGCAGTTCTTC.

CDR3 loop: CAISQGSSGANVLTF. The CDR3 DNA sequence: TGTGCCATCAGCCAGGGGAGCTCTGGGGCCAACGTCCTGACTTTC. The rearrangement links TRBV10-3 to TRBJ2-6, with a possible D match to TRBD1 (6 bases). Trimming left V 6 bases short and J 0 bases short, with 9 bases between. This CDR3 contains 15 residues. Germline CDR1 is ENHRY and CDR2 is SYGVKD.

The chain uses TRBV9 and TRBJ1-4, with D tentatively TRBD1 (6 bases). The V end was cut by 4 bases, the J end by 8 bases, with 18 bases between. The CDR3 extends over 15 amino acids. Germline CDR1 reads SGDLS; CDR2 reads YYNGEE. Here the CDR3 reads CASSPRGGEAEKLFF. CDR3 sequence (DNA): TGTGCCAGCAGCCCCAGAGGGGGGGAAGCGGAAAAACTGTTTTTT.

This clone showed up just once. The chain uses TRBV27 and TRBJ2-2; D call uncertain. Per germline, CDR1 MNHEY and CDR2 SMNVEV (reference sequence). Trimming pared 0 bases from V and 4 bases from J, leaving 12 bases between. The CDR3 is 16 amino acids. CDR3 sequence: CASSLSSITITGELFF. The CDR3 DNA is TGTGCCAGCAGTTTATCGAGCATAACGATCACCGGGGAGCTGTTTTTT.

Concerning this clone itself: Mismatch with germline at one junction end may stem from a read error. The genes are TRBV27 and TRBJ1-1, with D tentatively TRBD1 (5 bases). From germline, CDR1 is MNHEY and CDR2 SMNVEV (reference sequence). The CDR3 is 14 residues long. The CDR3 region is CASTRAGPNPEAFF. The CDR3 region has the DNA TGTGCCAGCACCCGGGCGGGGCCGAACCCTGAAGCTTTCTTT.

The J gene is TRBJ2-7, the V gene TRBV28; D not resolved. The CDR3 extends over 11 amino acids. Germline values: CDR1 MDHEN, CDR2 SYDVKM. V dropped 6 bases and J dropped 4 bases, with 7 bases sitting between them. The CDR3 sequence: CASSLLYEQYF. CDR3 DNA sequence: TGTGCCAGCAGCCTTTTGTACGAGCAGTACTTC.